This paragraph covers one TCR beta chain sequence. This sample was included in a study of blood T cell repertoires in COVID-19. Whole-study context: COVID-19 samples collected from the United States, Italy and Spain covered acute and convalescent phases. The cDNA or gDNA used as material had been derived from T cells, B-cell-depleted T cells, or PBMCs.

Per the study methods: For nucleated cells, counts were estimated from reference gene primer amplification. Here immunoSEQ multiplex PCR was the method, and the copy in TCRdb shows in-frame clones only, minus some. That table gives V, J and clone size, and the DNA gave D and trimming. The sample has under 150,000 clones, 85% seen once. The CDR3 loop spans 12 amino acids. Trimming stripped 1 base from V and 8 bases from J, with 6 bases between. CDR1 and CDR2 (germline): SGHNT, YENEEA. The specimen was peripheral blood. The chain joins TRBV11-3 to TRBJ2-1, with a weak D call TRBD2 (5 bases). The origin of this receptor is a human donor in a cohort sampled during active COVID-19. The CDR3 DNA is TGTGCCAGCAGCTTAGTCGGGGATGAGCAGTTCTTC. This translates into CASSLVGDEQFF.